These 6 T cell receptor beta chains were sequenced from one sample in a study of control samples from healthy donors and cancer patients. The method was immunoSEQ multiplex PCR; TCRdb's version includes in-frame clones alone and lacks a portion of them. The sample includes fewer than 200,000 clones, approximately 94% of them seen just once. Sequences were obtained from PBMCs. The receptors originated from a man aged 60 to 75 with colorectal cancer.

The rearrangement uses TRBV10-3 and TRBJ2-3, with TRBD1 matching 10 bases. Germline trimming cut 3 bases from V and 4 bases from J; bases unmatched to any gene: 10. The CDR3 has 17 amino acids. Germline CDR1 ENHRY, CDR2 SYGVKD. The DNA for the CDR3 is TGTGCCATCAGTGACGAGCTTGGGACAGGGGTATCAGATACGCAGTATTTT. Residues: CAISDELGTGVSDTQYF.

The chain recombines TRBV7-2 with TRBJ2-1; TRBD2 matches at 12 bases. This CDR3 spans 15 amino acids. CDR1 is SGHTA, CDR2 FQGNSA, per germline. V gave up 5 bases and J gave up 7 bases; unmatched junction bases: 6. DNA of the CDR3: TGTGCCAGCAGCCTACTAGCGGGGGGTGGTAATGAGCAGTTCTTC. Translated, it gives CASSLLAGGGNEQFF.

J is TRBJ2-3 and V is TRBV3-1 (or the pseudogene TRBV3-2), with D maybe TRBD1 (6 bases). This CDR3 is built from 16 residues. Looked up from germline, CDR1 is LGHDT and CDR2 is YNNKEL (reference sequence). V was cut by 1 base and J by 0 bases, with 11 bases left in between. CDR3: CASSQGGTRSTDTQYF. The CDR3 DNA follows: TGTGCCAGCAGCCAAGGGGGGACAAGAAGCACAGATACGCAGTATTTT.

The genes are TRBV4-2 and TRBJ1-3; 7 nucleotides line up with TRBD1. The CDR3 has 15 residues. The J segment lost 4 bases and the V segment lost 3 bases, leaving 6 bases of the junction unmatched. Germline V gene sequence: CDR1 LGHNA, CDR2 YNFKEQ. The CDR3 DNA reads as TGTGCCAGCAGCCATCTAACAGGGGACGGAAACACCATATATTTT. Its protein product is CASSHLTGDGNTIYF.

The V and J genes are TRBV19 and TRBJ1-4, with no clear D. The germline V and J ends were trimmed by 2 bases and 7 bases, with 8 bases remaining between them. This CDR3 has 13 amino acids. The germline V gene encodes CDR1 LNHDA and CDR2 SQIVND (reference sequence). This chain's CDR3 is CASSIKDGEKLFF. CDR3 coding DNA: TGTGCCAGTAGTATAAAGGATGGTGAAAAACTGTTTTTT.

This rearrangement joins TRBV7-2 to TRBJ2-1; 11 nucleotides line up with TRBD2. CDR1 is SGHTA and CDR2 is FQGNSA in the germline V gene. This CDR3 is built from 15 residues. The V and J ends lost 3 bases and 9 bases, in that order; junction bases with no gene match: 7. In DNA form, the CDR3 reads TGTGCCAGCAGCTTCACTAGCGGGGGTAGGAGTGAGCAGTTCTTC. Translation gives CASSFTSGGRSEQFF.